A single sample gave rise to the 18 T cell receptor beta chains below, sequenced in a study of control samples from healthy donors and cancer patients. Using immunoSEQ multiplex PCR, the repertoire was profiled, and TCRdb retains in-frame clones only, with some absent. Of 130,000 to 150,000 clones in the sample, over 85% were seen once. Sequencing was done on a sample of blood. Receptors were obtained from a man younger than 35 in good health.

V is TRBV5-4 and J is TRBJ2-7; D is perhaps TRBD2 (6 bases). The CDR3 sequence is 15 residues long. CDR1 is SGHNT, CDR2 YYREEE, per germline (reference sequence). V dropped 4 bases and J dropped 2 bases, with 16 bases sitting between them. CDR3 sequence (DNA): TGTGCCAGCAGCCCCGGGACTTTCACGACCTACGAGCAGTACTTC. This translates into CASSPGTFTTYEQYF.

The J gene is TRBJ1-1, the V gene TRBV5-1; perhaps TRBD1 as D (6 bases). The germline V and J ends were trimmed by 5 bases and 5 bases, with 22 bases remaining between them. The CDR3 totals 16 residues. CDR1 is SGHRS, CDR2 YFSETQ, per germline. This CDR3 is CASRDTGTSVWTEAFF. As DNA, the CDR3 is TGCGCCAGCAGGGATACCGGGACATCTGTTTGGACTGAAGCTTTCTTT.

V usage is TRBV5-1 and J usage is TRBJ2-2; the match to TRBD1 covers 10 bases. CDR1 is SGHRS, CDR2 YFSETQ, per germline. J lost 7 bases, V lost 7 bases, and 16 bases had no gene match. The CDR3 covers 17 residues. As DNA, the CDR3 is TGCGCCAGCGGACTAATACCGGGACAGGGGTTTGACGGGGAGCTGTTTTTT. This encodes CASGLIPGQGFDGELFF.

In this sample, this clone turned up once. V and J are TRBV28 and TRBJ1-1; D ambiguous. Germline V gene data show CDR1 as MDHEN and CDR2 as SYDVKM. The CDR3 loop spans 12 amino acids. The V end was cut by 3 bases, the J end by 3 bases, with 5 bases between. The CDR3 sequence is CASSFGDTEAFF. The CDR3 DNA is TGTGCCAGCAGTTTTGGCGACACTGAAGCTTTCTTT.

About this clone: Other DNA sequences from this sample encode an identical CDR3 as well. The chain carries TRBV9 and TRBJ1-1; D unresolved. There are 11 residues in the CDR3. V lost 0 bases and J 7 bases, leaving 4 bases between the germline ends. The germline gives CDR1 SGDLS, CDR2 YYNGEE. The CDR3 coding sequence is TGTGCCAGCAGCGTAGTGGATGAAGCTTTCTTT. Its protein is CASSVVDEAFF. Variable domain in full (rest from reference TRBV9 and TRBJ1-1): DSGVTQTPKHLITATGQRVTLRCSPRSGDLSVYWYQQSLDQGLQFLIQYYNGEERAKGNILERFSAQQFPDLHSELNLSSLELGDSALYFCASSVVDEAFFGQGTRLTVV.

The CDR3 here is CASSYGGGPGEQYF. The CDR3 nucleotides read TGTGCCAGCAGTTACGGCGGGGGTCCGGGCGAGCAGTACTTC. The V call is TRBV27, the J call TRBJ2-7; 7 positions match TRBD2. The germline V gene has CDR1 MNHEY and CDR2 SMNVEV (reference sequence). CDR3 length: 14 amino acids. V shed 4 bases and J 6 bases; nucleotides not matched to a gene: 9.

The J gene is TRBJ1-5, the V gene TRBV9, with 8 nucleotides matching TRBD1. The germline V gene has CDR1 SGDLS and CDR2 YYNGEE. The ends lost 4 bases at V and 3 bases at J; junction bases unmatched: 3. The CDR3 has 14 residues. As DNA, the CDR3 is TGTGCCAGCAGCCGGACAGGGAACAATCAGCCCCAGCATTTT. Amino acid sequence: CASSRTGNNQPQHF.

The gene calls are TRBV5-1 and TRBJ2-5, with D possibly matching TRBD1 (5 bases). The CDR3 has 14 amino acids. CDR1 SGHRS and CDR2 YFSETQ come from the germline V gene. The V end was cut by 4 bases, the J end by 5 bases, with 15 bases between. CDR3 sequence: CASSPRQFKETQYF. CDR3 DNA: TGCGCCAGCAGCCCGAGACAGTTTAAGGAGACCCAGTACTTC.

The CDR3 DNA reads TGTGCCAGCAAAACCTACCGGGGGGCGAATGAAAAACTGTTTTTT. Its protein is CASKTYRGANEKLFF. The chain employs TRBV27 and TRBJ1-4; maybe TRBD1 (6 bases). V lost 7 bases, J lost 5 bases, and 17 bases lay in between. CDR1 MNHEY and CDR2 SMNVEV come from the germline V gene (reference sequence). The CDR3 runs 15 residues.

The rearrangement joins TRBV11-2 to TRBJ1-1; maybe TRBD1 (5 bases). V was trimmed by 5 bases and J by 0 bases, leaving 16 bases between them. CDR3 length: 16 amino acids. Germline V CDR1 and CDR2: SGHAT, FQNNGV. CDR3 loop: CASSPSGGQLNTEAFF. The CDR3 DNA sequence: TGTGCCAGCAGCCCCTCGGGGGGTCAGCTGAACACTGAAGCTTTCTTT.

This chain uses TRBV3-1 (or the pseudogene TRBV3-2) with TRBJ2-5; D may be TRBD1 (6 bases). This CDR3 has 14 amino acids. From germline, CDR1 is LGHDT and CDR2 YNNKEL (reference sequence). With 4 bases removed from V and 5 bases from J, the gap between germline ends came to 14 bases. The DNA of the CDR3 is TGTGCCAGCAGCCCTATGAGGGGGAGTGAGACCCAGTACTTC. Amino acids: CASSPMRGSETQYF.

This chain joins TRBV5-6 and TRBJ2-3; perhaps D is TRBD1 or TRBD2 (6 bases each). This CDR3 spans 17 amino acids. The germline CDR1 and CDR2 sequences are SGHDT and YYEEEE. V lost 3 bases and J lost 4, with 21 bases in between. The CDR3 region has the DNA TGTGCCAGCAGCTCCCGCGGGGACACCGGGGAAGCAGATACGCAGTATTTT. Its translation is CASSSRGDTGEADTQYF.

V and J are TRBV5-1 and TRBJ2-5; D unresolved. V was trimmed by 4 bases and J by 2 bases, leaving 12 bases between them. From germline, CDR1 is SGHRS and CDR2 YFSETQ. This CDR3 is built from 14 residues. CDR3 sequence (DNA): TGCGCCAGCAGCCCGGGCAGCGCGCAAGAGACCCAGTACTTC. It specifies CASSPGSAQETQYF.

The rearrangement joins TRBV6-1 to TRBJ2-5; perhaps TRBD1 as D (6 bases). Germline CDR1 is MNHNS and CDR2 is SASEGT. The CDR3 length is 14 residues. Deletions cut 2 bases from V and 4 bases from J, with 11 bases between. The CDR3 sequence: CASSETPGVETQYF. As DNA, the CDR3 is TGTGCCAGCAGTGAAACCCCAGGGGTAGAGACCCAGTACTTC.

On this clone: The junction does not match germline at one end; this may be a read error. The CDR3 DNA follows: TGTGCCAGCAGTTTATACTCCCACGAGCAGTACTTC. This encodes CASSLYSHEQYF. The genes are TRBV28 and TRBJ2-7; D remains ambiguous. This CDR3 spans 12 amino acids. Germline CDR1 MDHEN, CDR2 SYDVKM.

This chain joins TRBV30 and TRBJ1-4; TRBD1 is a possible D gene (5 bases). This CDR3 is built from 12 residues. Trimming took 4 bases from V and 8 from J, leaving 11 bases between them. Germline-derived CDR1 and CDR2 are GTSNPN and SVGIG (reference sequence). CDR3 nucleotide sequence: TGTGCCTGGACGAGGGGTACGGAAAAACTGTTTTTT. Its translation is CAWTRGTEKLFF.

The chain has TRBV6-5 and TRBJ2-5; the D is unclear. V was trimmed by 5 bases and J by 2 bases, leaving 6 bases between them. The CDR3 covers 12 residues. Germline CDR1 is MNHEY and CDR2 is SVGAGI. The CDR3, as DNA: TGTGCCAGCAGTATCGGGCAAGAGACCCAGTACTTC. This codes for CASSIGQETQYF.

The chain has TRBV7-9 and TRBJ2-1; D unclear. The V gene lost 5 bases and the J gene lost 6 bases, with 14 bases spanning the gap. This CDR3 contains 14 residues. The V gene's germline CDR1 is SEHNR and CDR2 FQNEAQ (reference sequence). In DNA, the CDR3 is TGTGCCAGCAGCCCCCGTGCGGCCCGCAATGAGCAGTTCTTC. Translated, it gives CASSPRAARNEQFF.